This TCR beta chain stems from a study of T cell repertoires in cytomegalovirus infection. Study context: TCR beta signatures that were public indicated CMV infection and matching HLA type. Study-wide points: Summed frequency of shared TCR beta families picked out CMV carriers who also had the relevant HLA.

A word on this clonotype: Its antigen is not identified.

The V end lost 5 bases, the J end lost 0 bases, and 10 bases lay between the germline ends. The CDR3 loop spans 15 amino acids. Germline CDR1 MNHNS, CDR2 SASEGT. TCRdb reanalysed the reads using MiXCR and keeps one entry per CDR3 protein. The repertoire consists of under 95,000 distinct CDR3 sequences, with about 45% occurring once and the leading ten covering 85% to 95%. The clonotype originates from a human donor in good health (CMV status not recorded). Some clones in this sample may be carry-over from other donors' samples. Material: CD8+ T cells from cultured PBMCs, obtained from culture after CMV antigen stimulation. V usage is TRBV6-1 and J usage is TRBJ2-2; D call uncertain. The CDR3 loop reads CASSYETPNTGELFF. In DNA, the CDR3 is TGTGCCAGCAGTTACGAGACACCGAACACCGGGGAGCTGTTTTTT.